This T cell receptor (beta chain) was retrieved from a study of metastatic and nonmetastatic thyroid tumors. TCRdb reanalyzed the PCR reads with MiXCR. Of about 92,000 clones in the sample, 15% were seen once. Ahead of thyroid surgery, no patient had received treatment of any kind. The source is a female donor with papillary thyroid cancer or a benign thyroid nodule (not recorded which). Some clones in this sample may be carry-over from other donors' samples. Sequenced sample: blood.

DNA of the CDR3: TGTGCCAGCAGCCCGGGACAGGGTCCCCGGGGCGGGGAGCTGTTTTTT. Protein sequence: CASSPGQGPRGGELFF. The chain combines TRBV11-2 with TRBJ2-2, with 9 bases fitting TRBD1. Per the germline V gene, CDR1 is SGHAT and CDR2 is FQNNGV. Trimming at V came to 5 bases and at J to 7 bases, leaving 11 bases not matched to a gene. The CDR3 spans 16 residues.